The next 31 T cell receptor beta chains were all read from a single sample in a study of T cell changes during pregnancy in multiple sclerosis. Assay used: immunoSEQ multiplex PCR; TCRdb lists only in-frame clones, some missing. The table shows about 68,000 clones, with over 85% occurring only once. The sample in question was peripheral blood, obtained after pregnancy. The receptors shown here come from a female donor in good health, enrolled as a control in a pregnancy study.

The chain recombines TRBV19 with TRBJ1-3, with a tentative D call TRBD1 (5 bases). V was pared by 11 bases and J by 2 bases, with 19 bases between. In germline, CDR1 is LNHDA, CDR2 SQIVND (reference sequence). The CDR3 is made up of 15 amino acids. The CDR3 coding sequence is TGTGCCGTTGGGGGGACGGCCGTACCTGGAAACACCATATATTTT. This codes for CAVGGTAVPGNTIYF. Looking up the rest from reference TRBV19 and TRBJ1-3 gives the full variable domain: DGGITQSPKYLFRKEGQNVTLSCEQNLNHDAMYWYRQDPGQGLRLIYYSQIVNDFQKGDIAEGYSVSREKKESFPLTVTSAQKNPTAFYLCAVGGTAVPGNTIYFGEGSWLTVV.

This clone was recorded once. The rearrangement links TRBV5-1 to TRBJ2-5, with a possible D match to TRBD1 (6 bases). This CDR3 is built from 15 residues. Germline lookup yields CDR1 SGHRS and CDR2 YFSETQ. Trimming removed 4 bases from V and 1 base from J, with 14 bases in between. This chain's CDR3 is CASSLGTFLQETQYF. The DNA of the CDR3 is TGCGCCAGCAGCCTAGGGACATTCCTCCAAGAGACCCAGTACTTC.

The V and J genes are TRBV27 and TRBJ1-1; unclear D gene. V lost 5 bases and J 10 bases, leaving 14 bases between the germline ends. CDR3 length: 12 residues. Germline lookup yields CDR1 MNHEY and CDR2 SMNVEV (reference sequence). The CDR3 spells CASSIPGSGAFF. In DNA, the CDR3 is TGTGCCAGCAGTATACCAGGCTCAGGAGCTTTCTTT.

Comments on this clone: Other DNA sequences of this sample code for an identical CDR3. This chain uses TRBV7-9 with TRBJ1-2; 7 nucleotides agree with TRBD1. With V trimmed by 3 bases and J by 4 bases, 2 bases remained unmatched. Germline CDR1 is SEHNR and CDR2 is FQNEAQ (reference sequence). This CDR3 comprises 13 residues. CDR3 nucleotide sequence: TGTGCCAGCAGCTTTAGGGGGCCCTATGGCTACACCTTC. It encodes CASSFRGPYGYTF.

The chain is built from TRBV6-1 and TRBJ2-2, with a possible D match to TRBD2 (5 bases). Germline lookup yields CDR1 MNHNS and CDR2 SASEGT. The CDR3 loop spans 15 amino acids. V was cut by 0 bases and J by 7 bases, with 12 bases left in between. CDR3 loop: CASSEAPLTSGELFF. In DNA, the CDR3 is TGTGCCAGCAGTGAAGCGCCCCTTACTAGCGGGGAGCTGTTTTTT.

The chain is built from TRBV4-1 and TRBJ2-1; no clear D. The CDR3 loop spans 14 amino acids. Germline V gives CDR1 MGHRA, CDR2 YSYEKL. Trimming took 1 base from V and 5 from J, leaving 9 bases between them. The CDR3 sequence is CASSQVQLDNEQFF. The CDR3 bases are TGCGCCAGCAGCCAAGTCCAGCTAGACAATGAGCAGTTCTTC.

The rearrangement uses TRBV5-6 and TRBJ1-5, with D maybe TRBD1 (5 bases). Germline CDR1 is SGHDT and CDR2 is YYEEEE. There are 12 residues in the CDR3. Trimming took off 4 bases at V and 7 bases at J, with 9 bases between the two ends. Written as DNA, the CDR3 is TGTGCCAGCAGCCGTCCAGGGCAGCCCCAGCATTTT. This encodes CASSRPGQPQHF.

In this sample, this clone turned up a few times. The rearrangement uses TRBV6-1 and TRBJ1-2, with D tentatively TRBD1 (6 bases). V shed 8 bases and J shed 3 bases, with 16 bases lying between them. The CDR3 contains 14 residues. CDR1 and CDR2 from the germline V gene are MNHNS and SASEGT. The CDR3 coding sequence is TGTGCCAGCTTGGGAGGGGGGGCGGACTATGGCTACACCTTC. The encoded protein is CASLGGGADYGYTF.

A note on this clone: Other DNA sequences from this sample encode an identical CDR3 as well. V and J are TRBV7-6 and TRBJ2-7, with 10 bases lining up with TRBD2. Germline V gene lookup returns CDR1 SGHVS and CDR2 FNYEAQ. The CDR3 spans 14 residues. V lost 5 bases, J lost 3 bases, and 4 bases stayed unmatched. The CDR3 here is CASSPRTSGYEQYF. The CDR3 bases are TGTGCCAGCAGCCCGAGGACTAGCGGCTACGAGCAGTACTTC.

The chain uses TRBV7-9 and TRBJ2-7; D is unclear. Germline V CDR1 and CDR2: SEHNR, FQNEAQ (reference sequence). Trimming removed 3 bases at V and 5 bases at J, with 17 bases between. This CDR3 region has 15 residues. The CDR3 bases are TGTGCCAGCAGCTTGAAGTCTTGGTTGGAGCACGAGCAGTACTTC. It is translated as CASSLKSWLEHEQYF.

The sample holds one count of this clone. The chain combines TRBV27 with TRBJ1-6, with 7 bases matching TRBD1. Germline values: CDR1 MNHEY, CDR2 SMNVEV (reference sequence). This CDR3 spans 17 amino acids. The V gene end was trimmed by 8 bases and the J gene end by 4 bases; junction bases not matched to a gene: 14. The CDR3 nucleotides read TGTGCCAGCTTCAGTGGGGGACAGACTTTTTATAATTCACCCCTCCACTTT. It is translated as CASFSGGQTFYNSPLHF.

The CDR3 loop is CARGPGQGTYEQYF. The CDR3 bases are TGTGCCAGGGGTCCGGGACAGGGTACCTACGAGCAGTACTTC. V usage is TRBV2 and J usage is TRBJ2-5; 9 nucleotides match TRBD1. The end of the DNA fits TRBJ2-7 better, so the J call may be wrong. CDR3 size: 14 residues. Germline V CDR1 and CDR2: SNHLY, FYNNEI.

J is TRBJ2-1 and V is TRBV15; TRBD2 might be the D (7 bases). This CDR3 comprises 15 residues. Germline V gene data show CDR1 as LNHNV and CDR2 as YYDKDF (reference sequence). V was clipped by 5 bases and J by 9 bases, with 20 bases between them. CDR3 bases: TGTGCCACCAGCGGGGGGGGCGGGAGCTTTGGTGAGCAGTTCTTC. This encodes CATSGGGGSFGEQFF.

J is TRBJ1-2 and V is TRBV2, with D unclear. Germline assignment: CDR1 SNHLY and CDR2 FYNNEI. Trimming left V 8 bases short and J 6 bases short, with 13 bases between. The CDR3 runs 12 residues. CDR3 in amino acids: CASQRTMDGYTF. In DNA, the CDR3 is TGTGCCAGCCAGAGGACTATGGATGGCTACACCTTC.

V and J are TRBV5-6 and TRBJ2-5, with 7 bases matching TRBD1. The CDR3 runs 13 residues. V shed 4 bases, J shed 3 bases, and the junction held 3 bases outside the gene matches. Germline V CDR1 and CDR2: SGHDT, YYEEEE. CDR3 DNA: TGTGCCAGCAGCCCAGGGGGAGAAGAGACCCAGTACTTC. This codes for CASSPGGEETQYF.

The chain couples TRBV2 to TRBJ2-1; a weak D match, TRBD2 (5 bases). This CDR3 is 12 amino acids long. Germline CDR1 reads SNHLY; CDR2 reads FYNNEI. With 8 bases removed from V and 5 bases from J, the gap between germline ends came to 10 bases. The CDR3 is CASSLGDNEQFF. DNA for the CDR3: TGTGCCAGCTCACTCGGGGACAATGAGCAGTTCTTC. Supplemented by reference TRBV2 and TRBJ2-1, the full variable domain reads EPEVTQTPSHQVTQMGQEVILRCVPISNHLYFYWYRQILGQKVEFLVSFYNNEISEKSEIFDDQFSVERPDGSNFTLKIRSTKLEDSAMYFCASSLGDNEQFFGPGTRLTVL.

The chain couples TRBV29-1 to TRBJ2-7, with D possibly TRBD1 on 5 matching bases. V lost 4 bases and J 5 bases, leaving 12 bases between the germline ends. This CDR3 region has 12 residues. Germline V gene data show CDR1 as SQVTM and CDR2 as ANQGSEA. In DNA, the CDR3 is TGCAGCGTTGTGGTAGGGGTGCACGAGCAGTACTTC. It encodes CSVVVGVHEQYF.

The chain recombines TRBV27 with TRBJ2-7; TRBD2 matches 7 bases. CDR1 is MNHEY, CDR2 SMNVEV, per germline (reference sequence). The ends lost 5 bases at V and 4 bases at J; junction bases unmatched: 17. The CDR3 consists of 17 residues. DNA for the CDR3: TGTGCCAGCAGTCCCCAACCCCCCACGGGGGGAATTTACGAGCAGTACTTC. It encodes CASSPQPPTGGIYEQYF.

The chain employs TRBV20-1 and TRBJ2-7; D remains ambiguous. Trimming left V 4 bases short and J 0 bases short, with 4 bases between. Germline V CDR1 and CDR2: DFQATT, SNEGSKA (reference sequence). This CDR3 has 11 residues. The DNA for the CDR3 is TGCAGTGCTATCTTCTCCTACGAGCAGTACTTC. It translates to CSAIFSYEQYF.

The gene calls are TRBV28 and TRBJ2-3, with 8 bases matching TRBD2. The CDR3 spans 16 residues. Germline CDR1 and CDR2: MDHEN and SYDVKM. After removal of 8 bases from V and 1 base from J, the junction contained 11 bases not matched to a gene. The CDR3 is CASSQRGPIRTDTQYF. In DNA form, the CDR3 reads TGTGCCAGCTCACAGCGGGGGCCGATACGCACAGATACGCAGTATTTT. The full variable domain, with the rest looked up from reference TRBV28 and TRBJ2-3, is DVKVTQSSRYLVKRTGEKVFLECVQDMDHENMFWYRQDPGLGLRLIYFSYDVKMKEKGDIPEGYSVSREKKERFSLILESASTNQTSMYLCASSQRGPIRTDTQYFGPGTRLTVL.

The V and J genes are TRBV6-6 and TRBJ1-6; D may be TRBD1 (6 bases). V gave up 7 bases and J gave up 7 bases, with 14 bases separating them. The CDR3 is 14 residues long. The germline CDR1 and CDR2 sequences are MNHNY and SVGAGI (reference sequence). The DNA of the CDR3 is TGTGCCAGCACCCCCCGTAGGGGGAATTCACCCCTCCACTTT. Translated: CASTPRRGNSPLHF.

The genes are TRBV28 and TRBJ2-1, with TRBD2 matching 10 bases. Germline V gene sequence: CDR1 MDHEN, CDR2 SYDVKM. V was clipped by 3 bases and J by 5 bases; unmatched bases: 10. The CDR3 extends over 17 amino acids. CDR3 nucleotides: TGTGCCAGCAGTTTTCTCACCCTTAGCGGGAGGAACAATGAGCAGTTCTTC. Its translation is CASSFLTLSGRNNEQFF. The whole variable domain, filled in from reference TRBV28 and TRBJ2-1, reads DVKVTQSSRYLVKRTGEKVFLECVQDMDHENMFWYRQDPGLGLRLIYFSYDVKMKEKGDIPEGYSVSREKKERFSLILESASTNQTSMYLCASSFLTLSGRNNEQFFGPGTRLTVL.

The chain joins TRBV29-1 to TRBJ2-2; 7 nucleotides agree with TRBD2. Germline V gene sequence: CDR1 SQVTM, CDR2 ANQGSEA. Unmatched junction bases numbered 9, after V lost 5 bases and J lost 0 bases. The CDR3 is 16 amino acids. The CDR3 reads CSVRLAASANTGELFF. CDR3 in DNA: TGCAGCGTTAGGCTAGCGGCGTCCGCGAACACCGGGGAGCTGTTTTTT.

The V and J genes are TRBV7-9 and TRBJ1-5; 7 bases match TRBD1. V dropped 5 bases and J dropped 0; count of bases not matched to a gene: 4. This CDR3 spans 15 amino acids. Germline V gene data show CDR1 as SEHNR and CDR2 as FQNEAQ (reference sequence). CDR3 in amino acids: CASSPGQYSNQPQHF. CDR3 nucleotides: TGTGCCAGCAGCCCGGGACAGTATAGCAATCAGCCCCAGCATTTT.

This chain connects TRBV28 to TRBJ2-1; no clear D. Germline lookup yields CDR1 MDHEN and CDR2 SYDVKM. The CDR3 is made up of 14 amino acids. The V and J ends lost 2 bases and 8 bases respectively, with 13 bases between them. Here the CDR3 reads CASSLPQLVDEQFF. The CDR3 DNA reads TGTGCCAGCAGTTTACCACAGCTGGTGGATGAGCAGTTCTTC.

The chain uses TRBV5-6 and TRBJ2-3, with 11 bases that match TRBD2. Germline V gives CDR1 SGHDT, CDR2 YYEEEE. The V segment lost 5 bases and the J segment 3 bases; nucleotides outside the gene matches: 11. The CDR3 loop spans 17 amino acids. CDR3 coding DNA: TGTGCCAGCAGACCTACAATTAGCGGGGGGGCTACAGATACGCAGTATTTT. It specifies CASRPTISGGATDTQYF. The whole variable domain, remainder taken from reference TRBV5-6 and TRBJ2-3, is DAGVTQSPTHLIKTRGQQVTLRCSPKSGHDTVSWYQQALGQGPQFIFQYYEEEERQRGNFPDRFSGHQFPNYSSELNVNALLLGDSALYLCASRPTISGGATDTQYFGPGTRLTVL.

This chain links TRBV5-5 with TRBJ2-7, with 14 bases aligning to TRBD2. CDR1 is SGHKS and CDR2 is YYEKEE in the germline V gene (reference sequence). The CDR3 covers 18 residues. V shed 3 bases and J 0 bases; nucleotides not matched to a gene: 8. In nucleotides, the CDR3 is TGTGCCAGCAGCTCGGGACTAGCGGGAGTCGCTAGCTCCTACGAGCAGTACTTC. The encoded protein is CASSSGLAGVASSYEQYF.

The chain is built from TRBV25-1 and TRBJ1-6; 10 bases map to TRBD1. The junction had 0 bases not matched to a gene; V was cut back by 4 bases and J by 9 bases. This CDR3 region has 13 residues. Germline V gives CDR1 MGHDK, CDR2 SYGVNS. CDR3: CASSGTGGSPLHF. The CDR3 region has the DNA TGTGCCAGCAGTGGGACAGGGGGTTCACCCCTCCACTTT.

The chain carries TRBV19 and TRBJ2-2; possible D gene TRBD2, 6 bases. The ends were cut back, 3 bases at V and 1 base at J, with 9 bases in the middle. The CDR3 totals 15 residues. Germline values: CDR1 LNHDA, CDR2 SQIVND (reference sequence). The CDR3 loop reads CASSMLALNTGELFF. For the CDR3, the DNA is TGTGCCAGTAGTATGCTAGCGCTGAACACCGGGGAGCTGTTTTTT.

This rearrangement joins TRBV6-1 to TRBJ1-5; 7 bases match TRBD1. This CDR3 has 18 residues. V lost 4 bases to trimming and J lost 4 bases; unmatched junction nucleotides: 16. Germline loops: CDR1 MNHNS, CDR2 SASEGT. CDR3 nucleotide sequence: TGTGCCAGCAGTGTTACATCAAAGGTGGGACAGCGTAATCAGCCCCAGCATTTT. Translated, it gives CASSVTSKVGQRNQPQHF.

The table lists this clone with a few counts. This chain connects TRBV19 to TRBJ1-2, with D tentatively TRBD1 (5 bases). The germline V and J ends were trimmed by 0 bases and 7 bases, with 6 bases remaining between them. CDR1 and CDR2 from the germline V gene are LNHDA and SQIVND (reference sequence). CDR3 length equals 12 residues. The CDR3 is CASSIDRVGYTF. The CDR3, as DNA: TGTGCCAGTAGTATAGACAGGGTTGGCTACACCTTC.